This TCR beta chain was recorded in a study of CD8+ T cells in alopecia areata. V lost 7 bases to trimming and J lost 4 bases; unmatched junction nucleotides: 5. CDR3 size: 14 residues. Per the germline V gene, CDR1 is MDHEN and CDR2 is SYDVKM. RNA extraction was followed by reverse transcription into cDNA, which acted as the sequencing template. Libraries were prepared by immunoSEQ multiplex PCR; TCRdb keeps only in-frame clonotypes and omits some of them. The sample has 150,000 or so clones, 45% to 60% seen once. The chain is built from TRBV28 and TRBJ2-1; TRBD1 aligns across 9 bases. Sequenced input: CD4+ T cells sorted from blood. The TCR comes from a human donor with alopecia areata. CDR3 nucleotides: TGTGCCAGCAACGGACAGGGGCCTTACAATGAGCAGTTCTTC. It yields the protein CASNGQGPYNEQFF.